These 17 T cell receptor beta chains came from one sample sequenced in a study of shared clonotypes between healthy human individuals. Measured with immunoSEQ multiplex PCR; TCRdb has only the in-frame clones, and not every one. This sample carries 2 million to 2.5 million clones, approximately 95% of them seen once, and the ten largest clones take approximately 0.13%. Sequenced material: naive CD4+ T cells sorted from blood. Subset denoted: CD45RA+ positively selected. Receptors originate from a man aged 18 to 35 in good health.

This chain joins TRBV12-5 and TRBJ2-7; TRBD1 matches 9 bases. The J segment lost 3 bases and the V segment lost 0 bases, leaving 6 bases of the junction unmatched. This CDR3 region has 16 residues. Germline CDR1 reads LGHNT; CDR2 reads FRNRAP. The CDR3 DNA sequence: TGTGCTAGTGGTTTGGTACAGGGACAGGGCTTCTACGAGCAGTACTTC. Translation: CASGLVQGQGFYEQYF.

The chain couples TRBV5-8 to TRBJ2-5; no definite D call. The length of the CDR3 is 10 residues. Germline CDR1 SGHTS, CDR2 YDEGEE. V lost 7 bases and J lost 3, with 4 bases in between. The CDR3 nucleotides are TGTGCCAGCGGGAAAGAGACCCAGTACTTC. Protein product: CASGKETQYF.

This clone is a singleton in its sample. The rearrangement joins TRBV4-1 to TRBJ2-7; 12 bases line up with TRBD2. Trimming at V came to 2 bases and at J to 2 bases, leaving 4 bases not matched to a gene. The CDR3 has 16 amino acids. Germline CDR1 is MGHRA and CDR2 is YSYEKL. In DNA, the CDR3 is TGCGCCAGCAGCCAACTAGCGGGAGGGCTTGCCTACGAGCAGTACTTC. It is translated as CASSQLAGGLAYEQYF.

The CDR3 is CASSPGLAKVDIQYF. As DNA, the CDR3 is TGTGCCAGCAGCCCGGGACTAGCGAAGGTAGACATTCAGTACTTC. The rearrangement uses TRBV7-9 and TRBJ2-4, with 10 bases lining up with TRBD2. CDR3 length: 15 amino acids. V was pared by 5 bases and J by 8 bases, with 9 bases of the junction left unmatched. Germline V CDR1 and CDR2: SEHNR, FQNEAQ (reference sequence).

The gene calls are TRBV7-2 and TRBJ1-3; TRBD1 matches 7 bases. Germline CDR1 SGHTA, CDR2 FQGNSA. The length of the CDR3 is 15 residues. The V and J ends lost 5 bases and 0 bases, in that order; junction bases with no gene match: 4. The CDR3 here is CASSKGGFSGNTIYF. The CDR3 region has the DNA TGTGCCAGCAGCAAAGGGGGCTTCTCTGGAAACACCATATATTTT. The whole variable domain, filled in from reference TRBV7-2 and TRBJ1-3, reads GAGVSQSPSNKVTEKGKDVELRCDPISGHTALYWYRQSLGQGLEFLIYFQGNSAPDKSGLPSDRFSAERTGGSVSTLTIQRTQQEDSAVYLCASSKGGFSGNTIYFGEGSWLTVV.

Points on this clone: Within the sample, other DNA sequences also encode this same CDR3. The J gene is TRBJ2-2, the V gene TRBV2; D may be TRBD1 or TRBD2 (5 bases each). Trimming stripped 6 bases from V and 1 base from J, with 9 bases between. CDR1 SNHLY and CDR2 FYNNEI come from the germline V gene. The CDR3 is 14 residues long. The CDR3 sequence is CASRGTVNTGELFF. The DNA for the CDR3 is TGTGCCAGCAGAGGGACCGTGAACACCGGGGAGCTGTTTTTT.

In its sample, this clone was seen once. The chain carries TRBV18 and TRBJ2-7, with 12 positions matching TRBD2. The CDR3 loop spans 17 amino acids. CDR1 KGHSH and CDR2 LQKENI come from the germline V gene. The V gene end was trimmed by 2 bases and the J gene end by 2 bases; junction bases not matched to a gene: 7. The CDR3 loop reads CASSPALAGGGAYEQYF. Written as DNA, the CDR3 is TGTGCCAGCTCACCAGCCCTAGCGGGAGGGGGGGCCTACGAGCAGTACTTC.

The chain links TRBV5-6 to TRBJ2-5; 8 bases fit TRBD2. The CDR3 is 16 amino acids. V shed 0 bases and J 7 bases; nucleotides not matched to a gene: 11. The germline CDR1 and CDR2 sequences are SGHDT and YYEEEE. CDR3 coding DNA: TGTGCCAGCAGCTTGGGGGCGGGAGGCCCCCGAGGGACCCAGTACTTC. Translated: CASSLGAGGPRGTQYF.

V usage is TRBV30 and J usage is TRBJ1-2; D gene ambiguous. The V gene's germline CDR1 is GTSNPN and CDR2 SVGIG (reference sequence). V was shortened by 1 base and J by 4 bases, with 16 bases between the two germline ends. CDR3 length: 15 amino acids. The CDR3 DNA reads TGTGCCTGGAGTGCCGGACTGGAAGGGTCCTATGGCTACACCTTC. Translated, it gives CAWSAGLEGSYGYTF.

The J gene is TRBJ1-2, the V gene TRBV27; no firm D call. Germline-derived CDR1 and CDR2 are MNHEY and SMNVEV (reference sequence). There are 14 residues in the CDR3. The V end was cut by 3 bases, the J end by 4 bases, with 12 bases between. CDR3 nucleotide sequence: TGTGCCAGCAGTTTTTGGGGTGCAAGCTATGGCTACACCTTC. Translation gives CASSFWGASYGYTF.

The rearrangement uses TRBV4-1 and TRBJ2-7, with 7 nucleotides matching TRBD1. This CDR3 has 18 amino acids. In germline, CDR1 is MGHRA, CDR2 YSYEKL. With V trimmed by 3 bases and J by 4 bases, 18 bases remained unmatched. CDR3 region: CASSHERFGTAQVYEQYF. CDR3 DNA: TGCGCCAGCAGCCATGAACGCTTTGGGACAGCTCAAGTTTACGAGCAGTACTTC.

The gene calls are TRBV21-1 and TRBJ2-7; the listed D gene, TRBD1, was not tested against the DNA. TRBV21-1 is termed a pseudogene. The CDR3 runs to 16 residues. CDR3 region: CASIGGQATGFYEQYF. The CDR3 nucleotides are TGTGCCAGCATCGGGGGACAGGCCACAGGGTTCTACGAGCAGTACTTC.

V and J are TRBV5-1 and TRBJ2-1, with D unresolved. Germline V gives CDR1 SGHRS, CDR2 YFSETQ. The CDR3 loop spans 15 amino acids. The V and J ends lost 4 bases and 1 base respectively, with 12 bases between them. This CDR3 reads CASSQHEGSYNEQFF. CDR3 coding DNA: TGCGCCAGCAGCCAACACGAAGGTTCCTACAATGAGCAGTTCTTC.

This CDR3 reads CASSLDQGAGYTF. Here the CDR3 DNA reads TGTGCCAGCAGCTTAGATCAGGGGGCGGGCTACACCTTC. The rearrangement uses TRBV7-6 and TRBJ1-2, with TRBD1 matching 8 bases. The CDR3 has 13 amino acids. Germline V gene sequence: CDR1 SGHVS, CDR2 FNYEAQ. J lost 8 bases, V lost 1 base, and 3 bases had no gene match. The variable domain in full, with the rest retrieved from reference TRBV7-6 and TRBJ1-2, is GAGVSQSPRYKVTKRGQDVALRCDPISGHVSLYWYRQALGQGPEFLTYFNYEAQQDKSGLPNDRFSAERPEGSISTLTIQRTEQRDSAMYRCASSLDQGAGYTFGSGTRLTVV.

As concerns this clone: Other nucleotide sequences in the sample specify the same CDR3. V and J are TRBV2 and TRBJ1-2; TRBD1 agrees at 8 bases. This CDR3 region has 15 residues. In germline, CDR1 is SNHLY, CDR2 FYNNEI. The V gene end was trimmed by 5 bases and the J gene end by 5 bases; junction bases not matched to a gene: 10. The CDR3 coding sequence is TGTGCCAGCAGTCAAACCGGACAGGGTAATTATGGCTACACCTTC. As protein: CASSQTGQGNYGYTF.

This chain connects TRBV6-9 to TRBJ1-2; 9 positions match TRBD1. This CDR3 contains 14 residues. From germline, CDR1 is MNHGY and CDR2 SVAAGI. The V segment lost 2 bases and the J segment 7 bases; nucleotides outside the gene matches: 5. The CDR3 DNA reads TGTGCCAGCAGTTATGCGACAGGGGGTTGTGGCTACACCTTC. Protein sequence: CASSYATGGCGYTF.

The chain carries TRBV7-3 and TRBJ2-7, with TRBD1 identical over 7 bases. V was pared by 6 bases and J by 5 bases, with 10 bases of the junction left unmatched. CDR3 length equals 14 residues. CDR1 SGHTA and CDR2 FQGTGA come from the germline V gene. The CDR3 reads CASRRGPQGDEQYF. In DNA, the CDR3 is TGTGCCAGCAGGCGAGGACCTCAGGGGGACGAGCAGTACTTC.